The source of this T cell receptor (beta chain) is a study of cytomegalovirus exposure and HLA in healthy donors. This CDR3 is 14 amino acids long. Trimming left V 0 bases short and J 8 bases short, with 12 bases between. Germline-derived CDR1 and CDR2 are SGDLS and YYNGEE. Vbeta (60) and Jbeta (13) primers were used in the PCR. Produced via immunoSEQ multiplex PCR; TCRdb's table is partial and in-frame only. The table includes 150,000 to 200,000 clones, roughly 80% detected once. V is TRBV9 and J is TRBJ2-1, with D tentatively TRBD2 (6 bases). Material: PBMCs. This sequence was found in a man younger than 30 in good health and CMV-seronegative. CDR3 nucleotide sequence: TGTGCCAGCAGCGTAGCTGCGACTAGTTATGAGCAGTTCTTC. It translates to CASSVAATSYEQFF.